This T cell receptor (beta chain) was identified in a study of prognosis after radiotherapy for stage I lung cancer. Study-level background: Oligometastatic NSCLC after surgical resection of the primary tumor was present in 5 or 6 patients, while newly diagnosed primary stage I lung tumors were present in roughly 15. The tumor diagnosis was squamous cell carcinoma for seven or eight patients and adenocarcinoma for about 12. Broader study findings: Reduced unique TCR clone counts were recorded after stereotactic body radiation therapy, with a median of around 10,000 versus 6,500.

From genomic DNA, two-round multiplex PCR was used to amplify TCR beta CDR3. Every TRBV and TRBJ gene had its own specific primer in first-round PCR. TCRdb itself ran the multiplex PCR reads through MiXCR, one entry per CDR3 protein. The sample lists tens of thousands of distinct CDR3 sequences; around a third were seen once. This clonotype showed up just a few times. The antigen is unknown. A much larger clone lies one base from this, so it may be a read error. Trimming removed 2 bases from V and 0 bases from J; junction bases left unmatched: 4. CDR3 length equals 15 residues. Germline CDR1 and CDR2: SGHKS and YYEKEE (reference sequence). Blood was drawn (around 6.5 milliliters of peripheral blood) at each of two time points.

J is TRBJ1-2 and V is TRBV5-5, with 7 bases lining up with TRBD1. The sequencing used PBMCs, collected before or after stereotactic body radiation therapy (not recorded which). The sequence derives from a donor aged 50 or older with non-small cell lung cancer. This CDR3 is CASSFHGTANYGYTF. The CDR3, as DNA: TGTGCCAGCAGCTTTCACGGGACAGCTAACTATGGCTACACCTTC.